The next 6 T cell receptor beta chains were all read from a single sample in a study of cytomegalovirus exposure and HLA in healthy donors. The primer mix had 60 Vbeta and 13 Jbeta primers. Clones were read by immunoSEQ multiplex PCR, and TCRdb kept only the in-frame ones, dropping some. The table lists approximately 170,000 clones, roughly two thirds of them singletons. The sequencing sample was made of PBMCs. The receptors were sampled from a woman in her 40s in good health and CMV-seropositive.

The chain joins TRBV28 to TRBJ2-3; TRBD2 matches at 8 bases. With 3 bases clipped from V and 0 bases from J, the junction kept 5 bases outside the gene matches. The CDR3 totals 16 residues. Looked up from germline, CDR1 is MDHEN and CDR2 is SYDVKM. CDR3 in amino acids: CASSFVSSGSTDTQYF. Here the CDR3 DNA reads TGTGCCAGCAGTTTCGTATCTAGCGGGAGCACAGATACGCAGTATTTT.

This chain connects TRBV7-8 to TRBJ2-7; tentatively, D is TRBD2 (5 bases). Germline V gene lookup returns CDR1 SGHVS and CDR2 FQNEAQ. Trimming stripped 5 bases from V and 2 bases from J, with 10 bases between. The CDR3 consists of 13 residues. CDR3 residues: CASSTSGTYEQYF. In DNA, the CDR3 is TGTGCCAGCAGCACCTCGGGGACCTACGAGCAGTACTTC.

There are a few counts of this clone. The chain carries TRBV4-1 and TRBJ2-5; TRBD2 matches at 8 bases. From germline, CDR1 is MGHRA and CDR2 YSYEKL. The CDR3 totals 15 residues. After removal of 2 bases from V and 5 bases from J, the junction contained 7 bases not matched to a gene. CDR3 in DNA: TGCGCCAGCAGCCAATGGCAAGCGGGGGTGGAGACCCAGTACTTC. Encoded protein: CASSQWQAGVETQYF.

The chain links TRBV7-2 to TRBJ1-5; perhaps TRBD1 as D (6 bases). The CDR3 is 14 amino acids. Trimming left V 5 bases short and J 7 bases short, with 15 bases between. Germline CDR1 is SGHTA and CDR2 is FQGNSA. The CDR3 sequence: CASSIRTAEQPQHF. The CDR3 coding sequence is TGTGCCAGCAGCATACGGACAGCCGAACAGCCCCAGCATTTT.

J is TRBJ2-1 and V is TRBV9, with 11 nucleotides matching TRBD2. CDR3 length: 14 residues. Germline V gives CDR1 SGDLS, CDR2 YYNGEE. Trimming at V came to 4 bases and at J to 6 bases, leaving 3 bases not matched to a gene. The CDR3 region has the DNA TGTGCCAGCAGCTCAGGACTAGCGGGCAATGAGCAGTTCTTC. This sequence encodes CASSSGLAGNEQFF.

The genes are TRBV6-5 and TRBJ1-5; the D is unclear. CDR1 is MNHEY, CDR2 SVGAGI, per germline. This CDR3 spans 16 amino acids. V gave up 1 base and J gave up 0 bases, with 10 bases separating them. DNA of the CDR3: TGTGCCAGCAGTTACTTCCGCAGGAATAGCAATCAGCCCCAGCATTTT. Amino acid sequence: CASSYFRRNSNQPQHF.